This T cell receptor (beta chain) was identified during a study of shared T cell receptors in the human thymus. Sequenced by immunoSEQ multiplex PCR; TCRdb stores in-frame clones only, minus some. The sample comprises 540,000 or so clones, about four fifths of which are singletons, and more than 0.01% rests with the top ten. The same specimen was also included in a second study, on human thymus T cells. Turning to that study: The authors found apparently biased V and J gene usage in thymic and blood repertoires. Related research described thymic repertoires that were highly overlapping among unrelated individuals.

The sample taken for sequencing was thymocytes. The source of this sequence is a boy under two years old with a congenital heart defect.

The CDR3 loop is CASKTSGSGSYNEQFF. In DNA form, the CDR3 reads TGCGCCAGCAAGACTAGCGGGAGTGGGTCCTACAATGAGCAGTTCTTC. V gene TRBV4-3 combines with J gene TRBJ2-1; 12 positions match TRBD2. V gave up 7 bases and J gave up 1 base; unmatched junction bases: 5. Germline V gene data show CDR1 as LGHNA and CDR2 as YSLEER. The CDR3 consists of 16 residues.